This T cell receptor beta chain was found in a study of T cells in Graves' hyperthyroidism and ophthalmopathy (dated by TCRdb to between 2018 and 2021). At the level of the whole study: Peripheral blood samples were taken at the time of initial diagnosis, prior to any treatment. To identify TCR V-J signatures that set the groups apart, the researchers used a discovery cohort of more than 95 patients, made up of around 42 with Graves' ophthalmopathy and about 60 with stable Graves' hyperthyroidism. The roughly 100 discovery patients were randomly divided into training and test sets at a 7:3 ratio. TCR Vbeta CDR3 sequencing of 135 peripheral blood samples (43 ophthalmopathy, some 75 hyperthyroidism and approximately 17 progressor patients) is reported in the paper. After blood sampling, hyperthyroidism patients were treated with methimazole at a starting dose of 30 mg daily, and ophthalmopathy patients were treated with high-dose intravenous methylprednisolone. Prospective prediction of ophthalmopathy was tested in an independent validation cohort of under 20 hyperthyroidism patients and 15 to 17 patients who later progressed to ophthalmopathy. The study also compared thyroid tissue and blood T-cell repertoires from about 6 Graves' hyperthyroidism patients. The research as a whole found: In validation, progression to ophthalmopathy was predicted by the model with 70.59% sensitivity and around 76% specificity, a median of roughly 6.4 months before onset. A 13 V-J signature model separated ophthalmopathy from stable hyperthyroidism, with just over 85% sensitivity and 81% to 83% specificity in cross-validation and 80%/75% in testing. Most expanded thyroid clonotypes (frequency above 0.001) were also detected in blood, suggesting blood repertoires may reflect thyroid immune responses. Sample size was not statistically predetermined, and investigators were not blinded to group allocation.

This clonotype has ten or more counts. There is no known antigen for this receptor. Per-nucleotide qualities are absent, and no much larger clonotype sits a single base away. Germline trimming: 1 base from V, 2 bases from J; junction bases outside gene matches: 1. Looking up the germline V gene yields CDR1 SGHTA and CDR2 FQGNSA. CDR3 length: 15 amino acids, cysteine to phenylalanine. The read is trimmed to its CDR3 DNA, 45 bases read in frame from base 1. Ophthalmopathy patients had moderately to severely active disease, with a Clinical Activity Score of 3 or more, a NOSPECS grade of 4 or more, and a disease duration of less than 3 months. Patients with uncontrolled infections, other autoimmune diseases, pregnancy or lactation were excluded. Diagnoses relied on clinical symptoms, serum thyroxine and TRAb, thyroid ultrasound and orbital computed tomography. Ficoll-Paque density gradient centrifugation was used to isolate PBMCs from about 9.4 ml of fresh peripheral blood. Trizol reagent was used to extract total RNA, and RNA quality was then checked on an Agilent 2100 Bioanalyzer.

TCR beta CDR3 regions were amplified from RNA transcripts. The first round of RT-PCR for the TCR CDR3 was performed with the HTBI primer set and the Qiagen OneStep RT-PCR kit. Libraries were constructed in a second round of multiplex PCR, after which size selection and purification were performed. The libraries were sequenced on an Illumina HiSeq2000 using paired-end 100 bp reads. In the authors' own workflow: SOAPnuke was used to process the raw data, throwing out any read that contained adapters or uncalled bases, had a mean Phred below 15, or lacked an exact constant-primer or identifier match. COPE v1.2.5 was used to merge the high-quality paired reads, and each unique nucleotide sequence was defined as a clonotype. Clonotypes were aligned to IMGT TRBV, TRBD and TRBJ reference segments using MiTCR v1.1. The analysis was restricted to V-J combinations with a frequency above 0.0001, which together covered just over 98% of the repertoires. The TCS score was defined as F50 (clonal expansion) divided by E x V (chaos), with BLOSUM62-based TCRdist calculated between CDR3 peptides within each V-J. Welch's t-statistics and random forest reduced some 510 V-J features to about 12, which were used in a naive Bayes classifier (R e1071). The public reads were run again by TCRdb, first through fastp at Q25 and then through MiXCR, and only productive beta chains were kept. Each CDR3 protein gets just one entry, which takes the most common genes and DNA from the rows behind it. The V and J calls and clone size are TCRdb's, not the authors'. This sample comprises roughly 240,000 distinct CDR3 sequences, around 25% of them detected only once. The ten largest make up approximately 35% of the sample.

Material: blood. This receptor was taken from a woman aged 40 to 50 with Graves' ophthalmopathy. Rearrangement joined TRBV7-2 to TRBJ2-7; TRBD1 agrees with 11 junctional bases. The DNA sequence is given as TGTGCCAGCAGCTTAGAGGGACAGGGGGCCTACGAGCAGTACTTC. It specifies CASSLEGQGAYEQYF.